This is a list of T cell receptor beta chains from one sample in a study of monozygotic twins with inflammatory bowel disease. From its re-call of the 5' RACE reads, TCRdb lists each CDR3 protein once, without DNA. The specimen's table records some 150,000 distinct CDR3 sequences. The sample comprised blood. The receptors originated from a human donor with ulcerative colitis or Crohn's disease, or a healthy co-twin of an affected twin (not recorded which). The CDR3 runs from the conserved cysteine through the conserved F or W.

>TRBJ2-3|18|TRBV6-2/TRBV6-3
CASSLTFLLAGRADTQYF
>TRBJ2-2|17|TRBV24-1
CATSDGSPAFSTGELFF
>TRBJ2-1|12|TRBV7-2
CASSPPGTSPFF
>TRBJ1-1|12|TRBV20-1
CSALDLDTEAFF
>TRBJ1-6|15|TRBV7-3
CASSPRRGENSPLHF
>TRBJ2-1|14|TRBV5-5
CASSLRDRGHEQFF
>TRBJ2-5|15|TRBV29-1
CSVPGVAGPPETQYF
>TRBJ2-1|16|TRBV9
CASSVDTRGKWNEQFF
>TRBJ1-2|14|TRBV7-9
CASSLGQSNYGYTF
>TRBJ2-3|15|TRBV20-1
CSARSGQGAEDTQYF
>TRBJ2-1|14|TRBV20-1
CSAEPGLAFDEQFF
>TRBJ2-3|14|TRBV29-1
CSVGASGRGNTQYF
>TRBJ1-2|14|TRBV10-3
CAISETTGIYGYTF
>TRBJ2-2|14|TRBV7-2
CASSFTGTSGELFF
>TRBJ1-4|15|TRBV20-1
CSASPGGASNEKLFF
>TRBJ2-3|17|TRBV7-9
CASSLYGFASIADTQYF
>TRBJ2-1|13|TRBV11-2
CASSLMGGDEQFF
>TRBJ1-2|15|TRBV28
CASSKPGTTNYGYTF
>TRBJ2-1|16|TRBV5-1
CASSVGGTSRHNEQFF
>TRBJ2-4|14|TRBV20-1
CSAVTGYSENIQYF
>TRBJ2-3|14|TRBV7-3
CASSLSAGVDTQYF
>TRBJ2-1|11|TRBV12-3/TRBV12-4
CASTIGNEQFF
>TRBJ1-2|14|TRBV30
CAWRRGPLMDGYTF
>TRBJ2-7|15|TRBV21-1
CASSKVWRELNEQYF
>TRBJ2-1|18|TRBV6-5
CASSSRGVSGRVGDEQFF
>TRBJ1-6|19|TRBV4-3
CASSRQRTGASSYNSPLHF
>TRBJ2-7|15|TRBV10-3
CATRTSGSIAYEQYF
>TRBJ2-2|13|TRBV6-5
CASTSRSPGELFF
>TRBJ2-5|15|TRBV7-8
CASSFGPRGAETQYF
>TRBJ1-1|14|TRBV5-1
CASSPQVRNTEAFF
>TRBJ1-1|15|TRBV24-1
CATSDPTRGGTEAFF
>TRBJ1-6|16|TRBV18
CASSLTGTGHNSPLHF
>TRBJ2-7|16|TRBV14
CASSPSMTGARGEQYF
>TRBJ1-5|15|TRBV15
CATSRERQGVQPQHF
>TRBJ1-1|16|TRBV9
CASSDDREAANTEAFF
>TRBJ1-2|14|TRBV4-1
CASSQEGTGHGYTF
>TRBJ2-1|15|TRBV2
CASSDRKGVYNEQFF
>TRBJ2-2|16|TRBV10-1
CASSGLAGQNTGELFF
>TRBJ2-5|15|TRBV18
CASSPNGARGETQYF
>TRBJ1-6|15|TRBV3-1
CASTPRGQGDSPLHF
>TRBJ1-5|15|TRBV5-5
CASSLSGFADPPQHF
>TRBJ2-2|16|TRBV19
CAGTVAGTGPTGELFF
>TRBJ1-1|12|TRBV6-5
CASSSQLDEAFF
>TRBJ1-5|13|TRBV20-1
CSARGRGNQPQHF
>TRBJ1-2|19|TRBV5-4
CASSLDLAGRGGPNYGYTF